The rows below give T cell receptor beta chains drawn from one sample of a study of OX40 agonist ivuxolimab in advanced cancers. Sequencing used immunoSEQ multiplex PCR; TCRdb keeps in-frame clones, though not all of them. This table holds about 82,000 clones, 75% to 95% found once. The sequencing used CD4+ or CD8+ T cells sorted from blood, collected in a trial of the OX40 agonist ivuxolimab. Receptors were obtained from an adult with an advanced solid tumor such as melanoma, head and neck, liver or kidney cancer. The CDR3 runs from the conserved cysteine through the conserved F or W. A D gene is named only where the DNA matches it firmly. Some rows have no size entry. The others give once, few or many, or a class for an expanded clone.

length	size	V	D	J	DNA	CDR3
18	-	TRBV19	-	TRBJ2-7	TGTGCCAGTAGTATGAGGACAGGGGCTCCCAGCGGGAGCTACGAGCAGTACTTC	CASSMRTGAPSGSYEQYF
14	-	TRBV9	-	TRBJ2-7	TGTGCCAGCAGCCACGGCCAGGTGGGTGAAGAGCAGTACTTC	CASSHGQVGEEQYF
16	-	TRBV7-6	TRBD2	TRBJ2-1	TGTGCCAGCAGACCCAGCGGCCTAGCGGGGAACAATGAGCAGTTCTTC	CASRPSGLAGNNEQFF
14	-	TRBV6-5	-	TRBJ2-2	TGTGCCAGCAGTTACCCAGTAGGGGCCGGGGAGCTGTTTTTT	CASSYPVGAGELFF
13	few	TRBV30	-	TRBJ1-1	TGTGCCTGGAGACAGGTCGGGAACACTGAAGCTTTCTTT	CAWRQVGNTEAFF
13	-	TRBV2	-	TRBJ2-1	TGTGCCAGCAGTGTTTCCCCGGACAATGAGCAGTTCTTC	CASSVSPDNEQFF
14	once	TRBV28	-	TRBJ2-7	TGTGCCAGCACCGAAGGAGGGGGCATATACGAGCAGTACTTC	CASTEGGGIYEQYF
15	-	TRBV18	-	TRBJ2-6	TGTGCCAGCTCACCACCGGCAGCTGGGGCCAACGTCCTGACTTTC	CASSPPAAGANVLTF
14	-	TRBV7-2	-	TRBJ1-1	TGTGCCAGCAGCCAAAGTACAGGTTCCTTCATGGCTTTCTTT	CASSQSTGSFMAFF
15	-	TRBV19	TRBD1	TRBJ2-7	TGTGCCAGTAGTTCCACAGGGGGCGGGCGCGACGAGCAGTACTTC	CASSSTGGGRDEQYF
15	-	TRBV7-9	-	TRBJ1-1	TGTGCCAGCAGCTCCGGAGTTGGGGCAGAATTAGAAGCTTTCTTT	CASSSGVGAELEAFF
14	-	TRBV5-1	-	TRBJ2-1	TGCGCCAGCATGGGGACAAATTCCTACAATGAGCAGTTCTTC	CASMGTNSYNEQFF
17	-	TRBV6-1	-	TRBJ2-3	TGTGCCAGCAGTGAGCTGCCAGCCCTGGACTCCACAGATACGCAGTATTTT	CASSELPALDSTDTQYF
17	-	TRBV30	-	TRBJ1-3	TGTGCCTGGAGTGTAATGGGACGGGACATCTCTGGAAACACTATATATTTT	CAWSVMGRDISGNTIYF
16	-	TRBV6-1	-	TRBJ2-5	TGTGCCAGCAGTGAAATACGGGGGACGTTCCAAGAGACCCAGTACTTC	CASSEIRGTFQETQYF
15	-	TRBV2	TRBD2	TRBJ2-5	TGTGCCAGCAGTGATCGGGCGGGAGTCTTTGAGACCCAGTACTTC	CASSDRAGVFETQYF
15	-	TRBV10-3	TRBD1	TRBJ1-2	TGTGCCATCAATAGCCTTGGGACAGCAGACTATGGCTACACCTTC	CAINSLGTADYGYTF
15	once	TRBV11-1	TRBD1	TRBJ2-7	TGTGCCAGCAGTCAAGACAGGGGGCCGACCTACGAGCAGTACTTC	CASSQDRGPTYEQYF
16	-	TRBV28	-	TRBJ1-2	TGTGCCAGCAGCCCCCAGTGGGGCAGACCTAACTATGGCTACACCTTC	CASSPQWGRPNYGYTF
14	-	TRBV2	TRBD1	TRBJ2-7	TGTGCCAGCAGAAACCCGGGACAGGGGTACGAGCAGTACTTC	CASRNPGQGYEQYF
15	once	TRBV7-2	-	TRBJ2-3	TGTGCCAGCAGCTTAGCTGGGCTAGCGACAGATACGCAGTATTTT	CASSLAGLATDTQYF
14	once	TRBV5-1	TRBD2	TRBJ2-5	TGCGCCAGCAGCTTGGTCGGGACTAGCGACCAGCAGTACTTC	CASSLVGTSDQQYF
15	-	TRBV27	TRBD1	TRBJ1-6	TGTGCCAGCAGGCTCGGACAGGGGGCGAACTCACCCCTCCACTTT	CASRLGQGANSPLHF
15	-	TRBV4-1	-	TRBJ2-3	TGCGCCAGCAGCCTCTACCCCGATGGCACAGATACGCAGTATTTT	CASSLYPDGTDTQYF
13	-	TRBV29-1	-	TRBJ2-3	TGCAGCGTGAGAAAGCGGCTAGCCGAAAGCCAGTATTTT	CSVRKRLAESQYF
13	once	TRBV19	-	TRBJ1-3	TGTGCCAGTAGTCCTGACACTGGAAACACCATATATTTT	CASSPDTGNTIYF
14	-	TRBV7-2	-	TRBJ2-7	TGTGCCAGCAGCTTAGCCCCGGGAAGCTACGAGCAGTACTTC	CASSLAPGSYEQYF
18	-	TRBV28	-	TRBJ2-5	TGTGCCAGCAGTTCTGACCGGGACAGGGTAGCGGGAGAGGAGACCCAGTACTTC	CASSSDRDRVAGEETQYF
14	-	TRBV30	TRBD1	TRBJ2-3	TGTGCCTGGAGTGGGGGACAGGGATCAGATACGCAGTATTTT	CAWSGGQGSDTQYF
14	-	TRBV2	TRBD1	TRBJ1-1	TGTGCCAGCAGCCGACAGGGGATGAACACTGAAGCTTTCTTT	CASSRQGMNTEAFF
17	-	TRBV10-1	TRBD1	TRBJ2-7	TGCGCCAGCAGTGCTACCACCGGGACAGGCTTAACCTACGAGCAGTACTTC	CASSATTGTGLTYEQYF
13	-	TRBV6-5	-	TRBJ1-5	TGTGCCAGCAGTCTAACGAATAATCAGCCCCAGCATTTT	CASSLTNNQPQHF
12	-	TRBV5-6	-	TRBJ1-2	TGTGCCAGCAGCTTGGGTACAGGAAGATACACCTTC	CASSLGTGRYTF
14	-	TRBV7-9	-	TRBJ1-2	TGTGCCAGCAGCTTACCTGTTAGGACAGACGGCTACACCTTC	CASSLPVRTDGYTF
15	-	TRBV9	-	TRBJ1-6	TGTGCCAGCAGCGCGATAGGGCTAGGGAATTCACCCCTCCACTTT	CASSAIGLGNSPLHF
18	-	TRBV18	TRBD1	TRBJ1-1	TGTGCCAGCTCACCACCGATGATGGGACAGGGGGCGGGCACTGAAGCTTTCTTT	CASSPPMMGQGAGTEAFF
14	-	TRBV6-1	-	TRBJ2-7	TGTGCCAGCAGTGAAAGAGACAGCTCCTACGAGCAGTACTTC	CASSERDSSYEQYF
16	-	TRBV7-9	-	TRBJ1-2	TGTGCCAGCAGCTTAGATCTTAGGGCAGCACTCTATGGCTACACCTTC	CASSLDLRAALYGYTF
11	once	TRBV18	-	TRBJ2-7	TGTGCCAGCTCACCGCGCTACGAGCAGTACTTC	CASSPRYEQYF
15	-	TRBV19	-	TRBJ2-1	TGTGCCAGTAGTATTCAAGGGGGGACCTACAATGAGCAGTTCTTC	CASSIQGGTYNEQFF
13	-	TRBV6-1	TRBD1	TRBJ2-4	TGTGCCAGCAACGAGGGGGCGATTTGGATTCAGTACTTC	CASNEGAIWIQYF
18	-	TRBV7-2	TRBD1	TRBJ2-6	TGTGCCAGCAGCCCCGACAGGGGCGGACGCTCTGGGGCCAACGTCCTGACTTTC	CASSPDRGGRSGANVLTF
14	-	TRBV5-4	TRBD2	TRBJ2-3	TGTGCCTTCATGACTAGCGGGACGGCAGATACGCAGTATTTT	CAFMTSGTADTQYF